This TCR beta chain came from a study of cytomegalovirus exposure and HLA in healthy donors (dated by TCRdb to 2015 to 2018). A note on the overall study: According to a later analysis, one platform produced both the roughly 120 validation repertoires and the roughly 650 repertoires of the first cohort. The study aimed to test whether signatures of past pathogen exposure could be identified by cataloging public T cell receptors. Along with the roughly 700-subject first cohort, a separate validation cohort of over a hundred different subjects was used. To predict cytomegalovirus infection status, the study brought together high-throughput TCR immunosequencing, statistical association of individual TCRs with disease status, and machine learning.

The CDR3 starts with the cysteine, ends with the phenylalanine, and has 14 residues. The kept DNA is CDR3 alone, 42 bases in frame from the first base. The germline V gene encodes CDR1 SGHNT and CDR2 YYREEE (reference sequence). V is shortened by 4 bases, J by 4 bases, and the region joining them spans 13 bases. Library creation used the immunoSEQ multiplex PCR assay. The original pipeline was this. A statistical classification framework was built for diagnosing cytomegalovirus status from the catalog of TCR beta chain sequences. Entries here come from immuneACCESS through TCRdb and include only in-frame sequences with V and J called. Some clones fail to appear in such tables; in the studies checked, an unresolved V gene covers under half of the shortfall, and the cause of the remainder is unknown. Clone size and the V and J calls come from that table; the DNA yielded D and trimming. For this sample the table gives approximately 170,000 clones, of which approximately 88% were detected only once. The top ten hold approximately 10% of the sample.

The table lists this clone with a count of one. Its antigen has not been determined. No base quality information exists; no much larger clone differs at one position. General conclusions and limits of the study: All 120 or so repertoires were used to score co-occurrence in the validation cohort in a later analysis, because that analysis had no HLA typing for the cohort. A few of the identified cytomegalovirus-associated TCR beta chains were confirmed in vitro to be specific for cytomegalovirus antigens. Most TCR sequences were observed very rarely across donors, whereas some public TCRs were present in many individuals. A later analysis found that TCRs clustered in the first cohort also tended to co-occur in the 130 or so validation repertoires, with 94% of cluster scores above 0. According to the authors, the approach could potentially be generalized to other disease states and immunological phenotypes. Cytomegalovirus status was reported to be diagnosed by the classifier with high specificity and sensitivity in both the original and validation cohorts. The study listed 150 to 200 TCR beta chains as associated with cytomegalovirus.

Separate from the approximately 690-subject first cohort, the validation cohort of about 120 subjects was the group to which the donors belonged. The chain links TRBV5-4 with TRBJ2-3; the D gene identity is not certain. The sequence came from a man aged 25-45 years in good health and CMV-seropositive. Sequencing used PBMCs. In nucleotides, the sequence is TGTGCCAGCAGCCGCGAGGTAGATTCAGATACGCAGTATTTT. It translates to CASSREVDSDTQYF. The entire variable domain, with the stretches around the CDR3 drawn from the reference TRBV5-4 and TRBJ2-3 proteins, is ETGVTQSPTHLIKTRGQQVTLRCSSQSGHNTVSWYQQALGQGPQFIFQYYREEENGRGNFPPRFSGLQFPNYSSELNVNALELDDSALYLCASSREVDSDTQYFGPGTRLTVL.